This T cell receptor beta chain originates from a study of graft-versus-host responses after intestinal transplantation. Whole-study results and caveats: In recipient marrow, GvH clones were found, and some appeared first in ileum or blood. In patients with graft-donor T cell macrochimerism, allograft graft-versus-host to host-versus-graft clonal ratios were high.

After removal of 4 bases from V and 1 base from J, the junction contained 12 bases not matched to a gene. The CDR3 has 18 residues. Germline V gene lookup returns CDR1 SGDLS and CDR2 YYNGEE. Of note for this clone: Its antigen is unidentified.

Assay: immunoSEQ multiplex PCR; the TCRdb copy retains only in-frame clones and omits some. The sample comprises 25,000 or so clones, 85% to 95% of which are singletons, and roughly 2% rests with the top ten. Sample: PBMCs, taken around 40 days after intestinal transplant. This chain uses TRBV9 with TRBJ1-5; 9 bases agree with TRBD1. This clonotype was sampled from a human patient who received an intestinal transplant, so some T cells may come from the graft donor. DNA for the CDR3: TGTGCCAGCAGCCCAAAGGGACAGGGTAGGAAAAGCAATCAGCCCCAGCATTTT. This codes for CASSPKGQGRKSNQPQHF.